The 30 T cell receptor beta chains listed next were all sequenced from one sample in a study of blood T cell repertoires in COVID-19. The method was immunoSEQ multiplex PCR; TCRdb's version includes in-frame clones alone and lacks a portion of them. This table has about 350,000 clones, about nine tenths appearing once. Sequenced input: PBMCs or T cells enriched from blood (not recorded which). The origin of the receptors is a woman aged 25-40 years who had been exposed to COVID-19.

J is TRBJ2-2 and V is TRBV15; 9 bases map to TRBD1. CDR3 size: 14 residues. V was clipped by 6 bases and J by 6 bases; unmatched bases: 5. Germline loops: CDR1 LNHNV, CDR2 YYDKDF (reference sequence). The CDR3 DNA follows: TGTGCCACCAGAAGGGACAGGGTAGCCGGGGAGCTGTTTTTT. Its translation: CATRRDRVAGELFF.

The chain employs TRBV2 and TRBJ2-5; D unclear. Trimming stripped 5 bases from V and 3 bases from J, with 4 bases between. This CDR3 is built from 11 residues. Germline V lookup: CDR1 SNHLY, CDR2 FYNNEI. Written as DNA, the CDR3 is TGTGCCAGCAGTATAAAAGAGACCCAGTACTTC. It specifies CASSIKETQYF.

CDR3 DNA: TGTGCCAGCAGCCTGGAGGCGGGAGGAACAGATACGCAGTATTTT. The encoded protein is CASSLEAGGTDTQYF. The rearrangement links TRBV7-7 to TRBJ2-3; TRBD2 matches 8 bases. The CDR3 loop spans 15 amino acids. Germline lookup yields CDR1 SSHAT and CDR2 FNYEAQ (reference sequence). The ends lost 5 bases at V and 3 bases at J; junction bases unmatched: 7. Combining the CDR3 with reference TRBV7-7 and TRBJ2-3 gives the whole variable domain GAGVSQSPRYKVTKRGQDVTLRCDPISSHATLYWYQQALGQGPEFLTYFNYEAQPDKSGLPSDRFSAERPEGSISTLTIQRTEQRDSAMYRCASSLEAGGTDTQYFGPGTRLTVL.

The chain combines TRBV5-1 with TRBJ1-1; TRBD1 matches at 7 bases. Trimming cost V 6 bases and J 1 base; bases outside gene matches: 3. Germline V gene sequence: CDR1 SGHRS, CDR2 YFSETQ. CDR3 length: 13 residues. The CDR3, as DNA: TGCGCCAGCACCGGGACAGCGAACACTGAAGCTTTCTTT. Translated: CASTGTANTEAFF.

The chain carries TRBV28 and TRBJ1-2; 9 bases are a match to TRBD1. Germline CDR1 is MDHEN and CDR2 is SYDVKM. V gave up 3 bases and J gave up 5 bases; unmatched junction bases: 4. This CDR3 is built from 14 residues. The CDR3 DNA follows: TGTGCCAGCAGTTTCGGGACAGGGAGATATGGCTACACCTTC. Protein sequence: CASSFGTGRYGYTF.

This chain joins TRBV29-1 and TRBJ2-7, with TRBD1 matching over 11 bases. The CDR3 is 13 amino acids. The V gene's germline CDR1 is SQVTM and CDR2 ANQGSEA. Losses at the gene ends were 5 bases for V and 2 bases for J; bases not matched to a gene: 2. The CDR3 here is CSVLGQGAYEQYF. DNA for the CDR3: TGCAGCGTTTTGGGACAGGGGGCCTACGAGCAGTACTTC.

The chain combines TRBV9 with TRBJ2-5, with D perhaps TRBD2 (5 bases). CDR1 SGDLS and CDR2 YYNGEE come from the germline V gene. The CDR3 is 15 amino acids. Trimming pared 0 bases from V and 1 base from J, leaving 10 bases between. CDR3 sequence (DNA): TGTGCCAGCAGCGTAGGAATCGGACTCCAAGAGACCCAGTACTTC. Its translation is CASSVGIGLQETQYF.

The chain has TRBV11-2 and TRBJ1-2, with TRBD1 matching over 7 bases. The CDR3 runs 15 residues. The J segment lost 4 bases and the V segment lost 5 bases, leaving 10 bases of the junction unmatched. The V gene's germline CDR1 is SGHAT and CDR2 FQNNGV. Here the CDR3 reads CASSPDRWGFYGYTF. The DNA of the CDR3 is TGTGCCAGCAGCCCGGACAGGTGGGGATTCTATGGCTACACCTTC.

CDR3 bases: TGTGCCAGCAGAATAGCGGGTGCTACCTACGAGCAGTACTTC. This codes for CASRIAGATYEQYF. The chain employs TRBV27 and TRBJ2-7; the match to TRBD2 covers 7 bases. CDR1 is MNHEY and CDR2 is SMNVEV in the germline V gene (reference sequence). The CDR3 is made up of 14 amino acids. The ends lost 6 bases at V and 2 bases at J; junction bases unmatched: 7.

The rearrangement links TRBV5-1 to TRBJ2-5; possible D gene TRBD2, 5 bases. The CDR3 is made up of 15 amino acids. In germline, CDR1 is SGHRS, CDR2 YFSETQ. Trimming removed 4 bases from V and 1 base from J, with 14 bases in between. DNA for the CDR3: TGCGCCAGCAGCCAGGACCCGAGGGCCCAAGAGACCCAGTACTTC. The encoded protein is CASSQDPRAQETQYF.

V gene TRBV7-9 combines with J gene TRBJ2-7, with 12 bases identical to TRBD1. This CDR3 has 15 residues. The V gene's germline CDR1 is SEHNR and CDR2 FQNEAQ (reference sequence). Germline trimming cut 5 bases from V and 5 bases from J; bases unmatched to any gene: 7. The CDR3 region is CASSRGQGARNEQYF. The CDR3 region has the DNA TGTGCCAGCAGCCGGGGACAGGGGGCGAGAAACGAGCAGTACTTC.

The chain carries TRBV2 and TRBJ2-3; 9 bases are shared with TRBD2. Germline trimming cut 9 bases from V and 1 base from J; bases unmatched to any gene: 8. Germline CDR1 reads SNHLY; CDR2 reads FYNNEI. The CDR3 loop spans 15 amino acids. The CDR3 protein is CAREPTSGRTDTQYF. The CDR3 nucleotides are TGTGCCAGGGAACCGACTAGCGGACGCACAGATACGCAGTATTTT.

The CDR3 region is CASSLDRDRWTEAFF. Here the CDR3 DNA reads TGTGCCAGCAGTTTAGACCGGGACAGATGGACTGAAGCTTTCTTT. The chain combines TRBV28 with TRBJ1-1; the match to TRBD1 covers 7 bases. The CDR3 runs to 15 residues. With V trimmed by 2 bases and J by 5 bases, 8 bases remained unmatched. Germline values: CDR1 MDHEN, CDR2 SYDVKM.

Notes on this clone: A junction boundary mismatches the germline segment, possibly from a read error. The rearrangement joins TRBV7-7 to TRBJ2-7, with D perhaps TRBD1 or TRBD2 (5 bases each). Germline loops: CDR1 SSHAT, CDR2 FNYEAQ (reference sequence). The CDR3 covers 15 residues. The CDR3 bases are TGTGCTAGCAGCTTAGCGCAGGGTCCTCGCTACGAGCAGTACTTC. It codes for CASSLAQGPRYEQYF.

The V gene is TRBV3-1 (or the pseudogene TRBV3-2), the J gene TRBJ2-1; TRBD2 is a possible D gene (5 bases). Germline V gene lookup returns CDR1 LGHDT and CDR2 YNNKEL (reference sequence). Trimming took off 4 bases at V and 8 bases at J, with 15 bases between the two ends. This CDR3 is 14 amino acids long. CDR3 nucleotides: TGTGCCAGCAGCCGCCTGGCGGGCATCCATGAGCAGTTCTTC. It is translated as CASSRLAGIHEQFF.

The rearrangement uses TRBV18 and TRBJ2-1; 9 bases map to TRBD2. The CDR3 totals 15 residues. The junction had 11 bases not matched to a gene; V was cut back by 2 bases and J by 12 bases. Per the germline V gene, CDR1 is KGHSH and CDR2 is LQKENI. The CDR3 nucleotides read TGTGCCAGCTCACCAGGGGGGGCCCGACTAGCGGTGCAGTTCTTC. Its protein is CASSPGGARLAVQFF.

The CDR3 nucleotides are TGTGCCAGCAGCTTGTCTTGGACAGGGGGGATCGATGAGCAGTTCTTC. This codes for CASSLSWTGGIDEQFF. This rearrangement joins TRBV5-5 to TRBJ2-1; TRBD1 aligns across 10 bases. The trim removed 1 base at V and 8 bases at J, leaving 9 bases unmatched. This CDR3 comprises 16 residues. The germline V gene has CDR1 SGHKS and CDR2 YYEKEE (reference sequence).

V is TRBV19 and J is TRBJ1-5, with TRBD1 identical over 11 bases. From germline, CDR1 is LNHDA and CDR2 SQIVND (reference sequence). The CDR3 covers 17 residues. V gave up 4 bases and J gave up 0 bases; unmatched junction bases: 5. The CDR3 sequence is CASSKGQGGGSNQPQHF. DNA for the CDR3: TGTGCCAGTAGTAAGGGACAGGGGGGAGGTAGCAATCAGCCCCAGCATTTT.

J is TRBJ1-1 and V is TRBV12-3 or TRBV12-4; D is undetermined. The CDR3 contains 13 residues. Trimming removed 6 bases at V and 2 bases at J, with 10 bases between. The CDR3 protein is CASSDTRNTEAFF. The CDR3 DNA reads as TGTGCCAGCAGCGACACGCGTAACACTGAAGCTTTCTTT.

The CDR3 DNA reads as TGTGCCAGCCTAACACGCGGACAGATCAATCAGCCCCAGCATTTT. Its translation: CASLTRGQINQPQHF. The chain carries TRBV28 and TRBJ1-5; D is possibly TRBD1 (6 bases). Germline lookup yields CDR1 MDHEN and CDR2 SYDVKM. The V end lost 8 bases, the J end lost 3 bases, and 17 bases lay between the germline ends. CDR3 length equals 15 residues.

The V and J genes are TRBV27 and TRBJ1-5, with 10 nucleotides matching TRBD1. Germline V gene data show CDR1 as MNHEY and CDR2 as SMNVEV (reference sequence). The V and J ends lost 3 bases and 2 bases, in that order; junction bases with no gene match: 4. The CDR3 covers 16 residues. The CDR3 DNA is TGTGCCAGCAGTTTGACAGGGGGCCAGGGCAATCAGCCCCAGCATTTT. This codes for CASSLTGGQGNQPQHF.

The V call is TRBV5-1, the J call TRBJ2-5, with a weak D call TRBD1 (7 bases). Trimming pared 4 bases from V and 5 bases from J, leaving 12 bases between. The CDR3 is 13 residues long. Germline V gene sequence: CDR1 SGHRS, CDR2 YFSETQ. CDR3 region: CASSPAGGETQYF. CDR3 in DNA: TGCGCCAGCAGCCCCGCAGGGGGGGAGACCCAGTACTTC.

The genes are TRBV5-6 and TRBJ2-1, with 12 bases matching TRBD2. Looked up from germline, CDR1 is SGHDT and CDR2 is YYEEEE. The CDR3 is 15 residues long. Losses at the gene ends were 5 bases for V and 10 bases for J; bases not matched to a gene: 10. The CDR3 DNA follows: TGTGCCAGCAGTAATGGACTAGCGGGATTTCTCGAGCAGTTCTTC. It yields the protein CASSNGLAGFLEQFF.

This chain connects TRBV27 to TRBJ2-7; TRBD1 might be the D (5 bases). This CDR3 region has 15 residues. Germline lookup yields CDR1 MNHEY and CDR2 SMNVEV (reference sequence). V was shortened by 0 bases and J by 2 bases, with 11 bases between the two germline ends. CDR3 DNA sequence: TGTGCCAGCAGTTTATCAGGGGAATCGGCCTACGAGCAGTACTTC. Its protein product is CASSLSGESAYEQYF.

The V and J genes are TRBV3-1 (or the pseudogene TRBV3-2) and TRBJ2-7, with D perhaps matching TRBD1 (5 bases). The V and J ends lost 0 bases and 2 bases respectively, with 11 bases between them. Germline CDR1 LGHDT, CDR2 YNNKEL (reference sequence). CDR3 length: 15 amino acids. The CDR3 spells CASSQDRQGTYEQYF. The CDR3 nucleotides read TGTGCCAGCAGCCAAGATCGTCAGGGAACCTACGAGCAGTACTTC.

The chain employs TRBV30 and TRBJ1-5; no clear D gene. Germline V gives CDR1 GTSNPN, CDR2 SVGIG (reference sequence). Trimming took 0 bases from V and 0 from J, leaving 6 bases between them. The CDR3 spans 14 residues. CDR3 residues: CAWSVATSNQPQHF. The CDR3 coding sequence is TGTGCCTGGAGTGTAGCCACTAGCAATCAGCCCCAGCATTTT. The full variable domain, with the rest looked up from reference TRBV30 and TRBJ1-5, is SQTIHQWPATLVQPVGSPLSLECTVEGTSNPNLYWYRQAAGRGLQLLFYSVGIGQISSEVPQNLSASRPQDRQFILSSKKLLLSDSGFYLCAWSVATSNQPQHFGDGTRLSIL.

The chain is built from TRBV7-9 and TRBJ2-5, with D maybe TRBD1 (5 bases). CDR1 SEHNR and CDR2 FQNEAQ come from the germline V gene (reference sequence). The germline V and J ends were trimmed by 3 bases and 2 bases, with 10 bases remaining between them. This CDR3 is 14 amino acids long. The CDR3 DNA sequence: TGTGCCAGCAGCTTCCCCAGGGAACAAGAGACCCAGTACTTC. This gives the protein CASSFPREQETQYF.

V gene TRBV5-1 combines with J gene TRBJ1-3, with D tentatively TRBD1 (6 bases). V was pared by 4 bases and J by 0 bases, with 14 bases between. CDR1 and CDR2 from the germline V gene are SGHRS and YFSETQ. This CDR3 has 16 amino acids. The CDR3 region is CASSVHDRRSGNTIYF. The CDR3 DNA reads as TGCGCCAGCAGCGTTCACGACAGGCGCTCTGGAAACACCATATATTTT. Full variable domain (outside the CDR3, taken from reference TRBV5-1 and TRBJ1-3): KAGVTQTPRYLIKTRGQQVTLSCSPISGHRSVSWYQQTPGQGLQFLFEYFSETQRNKGNFPGRFSGRQFSNSRSEMNVSTLELGDSALYLCASSVHDRRSGNTIYFGEGSWLTVV.

V usage is TRBV7-8 and J usage is TRBJ2-3, with 9 bases that match TRBD2. Looked up from germline, CDR1 is SGHVS and CDR2 is FQNEAQ. This CDR3 is 17 amino acids long. V shed 1 base and J 4 bases; nucleotides not matched to a gene: 9. The CDR3 sequence: CASSLVGGTSRSDTQYF. The CDR3 DNA reads TGTGCCAGCAGCTTAGTGGGCGGGACTAGCCGCTCAGATACGCAGTATTTT.

V and J are TRBV27 and TRBJ2-2, with D unresolved. Trimming removed 0 bases at V and 1 base at J, with 9 bases between. The CDR3 runs to 16 residues. Germline V CDR1 and CDR2: MNHEY, SMNVEV (reference sequence). Here the CDR3 DNA reads TGTGCCAGCAGTTTATCGCCTAATAGGAACACCGGGGAGCTGTTTTTT. As protein: CASSLSPNRNTGELFF.